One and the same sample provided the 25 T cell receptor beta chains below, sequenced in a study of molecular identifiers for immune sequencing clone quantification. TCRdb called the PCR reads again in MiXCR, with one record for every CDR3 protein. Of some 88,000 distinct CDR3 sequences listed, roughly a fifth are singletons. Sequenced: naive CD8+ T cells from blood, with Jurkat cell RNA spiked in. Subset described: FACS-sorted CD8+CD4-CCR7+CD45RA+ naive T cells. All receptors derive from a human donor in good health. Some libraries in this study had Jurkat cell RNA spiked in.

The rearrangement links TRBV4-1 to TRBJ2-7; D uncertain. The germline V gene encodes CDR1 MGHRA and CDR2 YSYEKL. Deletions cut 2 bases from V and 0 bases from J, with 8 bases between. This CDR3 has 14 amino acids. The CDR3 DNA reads TGCGCCAGCAGCCAATATCAGGACTCCTACGAGCAGTACTTC. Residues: CASSQYQDSYEQYF.

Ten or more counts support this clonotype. CDR3 coding DNA: TGTGCCAGCAGTTTAGGAAGGACAGGGGTACGACAAACTGAAGCTTTCTTT. Translated, it gives CASSLGRTGVRQTEAFF. This rearrangement joins TRBV27 to TRBJ1-1, with 9 bases aligning to TRBD1. With 2 bases clipped from V and 5 bases from J, the junction kept 12 bases outside the gene matches. Germline CDR1 reads MNHEY; CDR2 reads SMNVEV (reference sequence). This CDR3 is built from 17 residues.

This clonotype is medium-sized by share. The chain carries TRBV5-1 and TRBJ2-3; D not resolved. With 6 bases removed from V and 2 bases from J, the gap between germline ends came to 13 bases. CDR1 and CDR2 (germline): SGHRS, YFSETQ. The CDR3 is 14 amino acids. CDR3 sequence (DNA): TGCGCCAGCATGGAAAATCCATCCACAGATACGCAGTATTTT. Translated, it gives CASMENPSTDTQYF.

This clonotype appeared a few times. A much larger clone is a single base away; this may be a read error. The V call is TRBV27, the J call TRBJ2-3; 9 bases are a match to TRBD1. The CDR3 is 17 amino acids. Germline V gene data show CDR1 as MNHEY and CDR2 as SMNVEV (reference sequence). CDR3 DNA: TGTGCCAGCAGTTTATCGAAGACAGGGGGATTAACAGATATGCAGTATTTT. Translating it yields CASSLSKTGGLTDMQYF.

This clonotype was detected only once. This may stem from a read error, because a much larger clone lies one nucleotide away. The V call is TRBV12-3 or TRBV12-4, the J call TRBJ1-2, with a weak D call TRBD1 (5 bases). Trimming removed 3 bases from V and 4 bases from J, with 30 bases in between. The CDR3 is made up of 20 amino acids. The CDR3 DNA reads TGTGCCAGCAGTTTCGGGGTTTTGGGTTCGATAGGGGAGGGCCTCTATGGCTACACCTTC. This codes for CASSFGVLGSIGEGLYGYTF.

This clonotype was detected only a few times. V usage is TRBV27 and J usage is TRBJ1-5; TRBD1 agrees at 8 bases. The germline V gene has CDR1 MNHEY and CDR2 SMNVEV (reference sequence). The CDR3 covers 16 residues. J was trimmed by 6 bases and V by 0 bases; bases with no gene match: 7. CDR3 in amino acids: CASSLSPQGAGQPQHF. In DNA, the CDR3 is TGTGCCAGCAGTTTATCCCCCCAGGGGGCGGGTCAGCCCCAGCATTTT.

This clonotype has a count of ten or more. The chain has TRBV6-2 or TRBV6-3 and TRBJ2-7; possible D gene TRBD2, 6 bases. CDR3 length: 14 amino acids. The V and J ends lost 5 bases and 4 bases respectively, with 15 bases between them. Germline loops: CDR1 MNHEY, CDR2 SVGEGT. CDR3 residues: CASSHRLGLYEQYF. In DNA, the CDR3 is TGTGCCAGCAGTCATAGACTAGGACTTTACGAGCAGTACTTC.

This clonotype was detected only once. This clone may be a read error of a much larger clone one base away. The CDR3 nucleotides read TGTGCCAGCAGCTTGGGAGCAGGCCTCTTCGCAAACGACGAGCAGTGCTTC. It codes for CASSLGAGLFANDEQCF. The gene calls are TRBV5-6 and TRBJ2-7; D gene unclear. This CDR3 has 17 residues. Germline CDR1 reads SGHDT; CDR2 reads YYEEEE.

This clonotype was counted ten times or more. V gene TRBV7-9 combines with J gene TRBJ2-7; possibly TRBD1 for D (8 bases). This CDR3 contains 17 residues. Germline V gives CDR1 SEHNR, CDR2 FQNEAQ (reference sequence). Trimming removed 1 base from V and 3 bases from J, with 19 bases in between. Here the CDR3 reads CASSLGQRTGRDYEQYF. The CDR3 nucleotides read TGTGCCAGCAGCTTAGGCCAACGGACAGGGAGGGACTACGAGCAGTACTTC.

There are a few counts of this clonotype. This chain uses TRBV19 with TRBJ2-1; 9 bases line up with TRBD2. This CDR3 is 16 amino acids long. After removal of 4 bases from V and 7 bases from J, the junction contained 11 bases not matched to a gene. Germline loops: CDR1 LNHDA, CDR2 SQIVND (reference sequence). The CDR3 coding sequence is TGTGCCAGTAGTAACGGCGGGAGGGCCTCTCAGAATGAGCAGTTCTTC. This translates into CASSNGGRASQNEQFF.

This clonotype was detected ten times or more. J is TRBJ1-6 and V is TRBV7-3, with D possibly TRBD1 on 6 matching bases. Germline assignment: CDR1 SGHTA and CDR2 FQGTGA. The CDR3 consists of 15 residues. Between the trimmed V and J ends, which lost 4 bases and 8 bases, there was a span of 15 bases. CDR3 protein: CASSSTGSGYSPLHF. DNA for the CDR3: TGTGCCAGCAGCTCCACAGGGTCGGGGTATTCACCCCTCCACTTT.

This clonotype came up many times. As DNA, the CDR3 is TGCAGTGCTCCGGGAGTGAACACTGAAGCTTTCTTT. Translating it yields CSAPGVNTEAFF. The chain combines TRBV20-1 with TRBJ1-1, with D unresolved. Trimming left V 5 bases short and J 0 bases short, with 7 bases between. The CDR3 extends over 12 amino acids. Germline V lookup: CDR1 DFQATT, CDR2 SNEGSKA (reference sequence).

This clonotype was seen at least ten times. The CDR3 region has the DNA TGTGCCATCAGTGAGACCTACGAGCAGTACTTC. This codes for CAISETYEQYF. This sequence joins TRBV10-3 and TRBJ2-7, with D hard to call. V was shortened by 2 bases and J by 2 bases, with 1 base between the two germline ends. This CDR3 has 11 amino acids. Germline V gene lookup returns CDR1 ENHRY and CDR2 SYGVKD.

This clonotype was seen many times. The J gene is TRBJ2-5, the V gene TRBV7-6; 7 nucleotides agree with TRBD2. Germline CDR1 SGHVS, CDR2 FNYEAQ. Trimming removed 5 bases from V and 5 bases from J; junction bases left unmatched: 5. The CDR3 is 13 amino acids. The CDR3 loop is CASSGLVDETQYF. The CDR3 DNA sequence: TGTGCCAGCAGCGGACTAGTAGACGAGACCCAGTACTTC. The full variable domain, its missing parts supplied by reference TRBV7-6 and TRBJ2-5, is GAGVSQSPRYKVTKRGQDVALRCDPISGHVSLYWYRQALGQGPEFLTYFNYEAQQDKSGLPNDRFSAERPEGSISTLTIQRTEQRDSAMYRCASSGLVDETQYFGPGTRLLVL.

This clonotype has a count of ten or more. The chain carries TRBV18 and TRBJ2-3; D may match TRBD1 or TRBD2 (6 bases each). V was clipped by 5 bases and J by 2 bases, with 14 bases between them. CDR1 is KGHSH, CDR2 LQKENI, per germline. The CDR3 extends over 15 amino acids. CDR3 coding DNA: TGTGCCAGCTCAACCACGGGGGCGGCCACAGATACGCAGTATTTT. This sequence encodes CASSTTGAATDTQYF.

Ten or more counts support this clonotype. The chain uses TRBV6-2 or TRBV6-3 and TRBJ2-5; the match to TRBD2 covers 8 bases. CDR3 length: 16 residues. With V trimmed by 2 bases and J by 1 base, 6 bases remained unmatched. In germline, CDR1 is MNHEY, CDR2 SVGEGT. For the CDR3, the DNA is TGTGCCAGCAGTTACCCCGGCAGCGGGGGCCAAGAGACCCAGTACTTC. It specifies CASSYPGSGGQETQYF.

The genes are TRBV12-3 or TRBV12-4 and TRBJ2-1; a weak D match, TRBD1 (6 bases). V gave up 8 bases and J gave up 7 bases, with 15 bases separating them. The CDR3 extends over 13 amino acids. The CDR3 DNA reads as TGTGCCAGCGAGCGAGGGGGTAGAAATGAGCAGTTCTTC. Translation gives CASERGGRNEQFF.

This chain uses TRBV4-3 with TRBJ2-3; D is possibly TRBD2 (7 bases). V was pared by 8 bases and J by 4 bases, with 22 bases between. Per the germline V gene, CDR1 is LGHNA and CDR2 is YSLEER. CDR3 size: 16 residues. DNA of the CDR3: TGCGCCAGCCGCCCCCGGGTGGGGGGGCCCTCAGATACGCAGTATTTT. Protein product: CASRPRVGGPSDTQYF.

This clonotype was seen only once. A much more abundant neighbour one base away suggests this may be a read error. In nucleotides, the CDR3 is TGTGCCACCAGCAGAGAGAGGGAATCTCGCACAGATACGCAGTATTTT. Translation: CATSRERESRTDTQYF. V usage is TRBV15 and J usage is TRBJ2-3; TRBD2 is a possible D gene (5 bases). Between the trimmed V and J ends, which lost 0 bases and 1 base, there was a span of 11 bases. The CDR3 consists of 16 residues. The germline V gene has CDR1 LNHNV and CDR2 YYDKDF (reference sequence).

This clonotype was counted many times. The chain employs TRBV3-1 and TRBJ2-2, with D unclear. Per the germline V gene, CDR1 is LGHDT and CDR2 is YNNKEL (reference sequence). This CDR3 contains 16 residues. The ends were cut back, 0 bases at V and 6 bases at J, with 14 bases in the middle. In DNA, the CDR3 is TGTGCCAGCAGCCAAGATGGGGATGCGGTCGCCGGGGAGCTGTTTTTT. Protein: CASSQDGDAVAGELFF.

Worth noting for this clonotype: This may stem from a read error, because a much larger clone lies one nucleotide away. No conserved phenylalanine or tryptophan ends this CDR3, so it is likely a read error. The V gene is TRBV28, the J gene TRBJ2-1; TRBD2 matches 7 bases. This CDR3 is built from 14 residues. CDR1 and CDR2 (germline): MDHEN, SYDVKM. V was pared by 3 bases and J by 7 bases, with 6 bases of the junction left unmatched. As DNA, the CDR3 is TGTGCCAGCAGTTTCGGGGGAGGGAAGAATGAGCAGTTCTAC. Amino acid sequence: CASSFGGGKNEQFY.

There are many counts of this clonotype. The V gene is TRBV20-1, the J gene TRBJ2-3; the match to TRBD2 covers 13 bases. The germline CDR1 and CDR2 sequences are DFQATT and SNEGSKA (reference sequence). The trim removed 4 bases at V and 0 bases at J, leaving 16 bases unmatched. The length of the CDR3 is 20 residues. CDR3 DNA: TGCAGTGCTACCCCGCCGGGGACTAGCGGGACGGGAAGGAGCACAGATACGCAGTATTTT. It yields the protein CSATPPGTSGTGRSTDTQYF.

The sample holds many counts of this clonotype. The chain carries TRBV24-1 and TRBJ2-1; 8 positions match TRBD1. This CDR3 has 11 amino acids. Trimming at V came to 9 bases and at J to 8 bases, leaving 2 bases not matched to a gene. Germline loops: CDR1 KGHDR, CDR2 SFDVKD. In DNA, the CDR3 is TGTGCCACCGCGACAGGGGATGAGCAGTTCTTC. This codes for CATATGDEQFF.

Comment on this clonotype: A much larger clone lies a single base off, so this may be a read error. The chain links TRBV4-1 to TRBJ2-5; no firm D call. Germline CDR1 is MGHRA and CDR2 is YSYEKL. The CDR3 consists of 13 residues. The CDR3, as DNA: TGCGCCGGCAGCCAAGTTATGGACGGGACCCAGTACTTC. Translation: CAGSQVMDGTQYF.

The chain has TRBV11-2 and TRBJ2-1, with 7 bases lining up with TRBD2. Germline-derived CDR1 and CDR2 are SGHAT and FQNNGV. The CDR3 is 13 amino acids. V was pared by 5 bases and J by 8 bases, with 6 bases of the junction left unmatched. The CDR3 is CASSRAGVDEQFF. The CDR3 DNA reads TGTGCCAGCAGCCGCGCGGGAGTGGATGAGCAGTTCTTC.